Below are 11 T cell receptor beta chains sequenced from a single sample in a study of cytomegalovirus exposure and HLA in healthy donors. The table came from immunoSEQ multiplex PCR; TCRdb's copy has only in-frame clones and leaves some out. The table records around 130,000 clones, over 85% of them present only once. Sequencing was carried out using PBMCs. Source of these receptors: a man in his thirties or forties in good health and CMV-seronegative.

This clone came up once. The chain carries TRBV19 and TRBJ1-2; D not resolved. This CDR3 is 13 amino acids long. The ends were cut back, 3 bases at V and 4 bases at J, with 9 bases in the middle. Germline assignment: CDR1 LNHDA and CDR2 SQIVND (reference sequence). DNA for the CDR3: TGTGCCAGTAGTATGTACGGACTCTATGGCTACACCTTC. Translation gives CASSMYGLYGYTF.

The V and J genes are TRBV27 and TRBJ1-2; 7 nucleotides agree with TRBD1. The V gene's germline CDR1 is MNHEY and CDR2 SMNVEV (reference sequence). V gave up 6 bases and J gave up 3 bases; unmatched junction bases: 4. CDR3 length equals 13 residues. The CDR3 loop is CASRPQGYYGYTF. CDR3 DNA: TGTGCCAGCAGGCCACAGGGGTACTATGGCTACACCTTC.

The gene calls are TRBV6-5 and TRBJ2-3; TRBD2 is a possible D gene (6 bases). Per the germline V gene, CDR1 is MNHEY and CDR2 is SVGAGI. The CDR3 sequence is 15 residues long. Trimming took 2 bases from V and 0 from J, leaving 9 bases between them. The DNA of the CDR3 is TGTGCCAGCAGTTACGAAGCGGGTAGCACAGATACGCAGTATTTT. Its translation: CASSYEAGSTDTQYF.

V and J are TRBV19 and TRBJ1-2; the D is unclear. Looked up from germline, CDR1 is LNHDA and CDR2 is SQIVND (reference sequence). V gave up 2 bases and J gave up 4 bases, with 14 bases separating them. The CDR3 contains 15 residues. This CDR3 is CASSITTARGYGYTF. The CDR3 nucleotides are TGTGCCAGTAGTATAACGACCGCTAGAGGCTATGGCTACACCTTC.

The chain couples TRBV7-8 to TRBJ2-2; a weak D match, TRBD1 (7 bases). The CDR3 sequence is 17 residues long. Germline lookup yields CDR1 SGHVS and CDR2 FQNEAQ. Trimming removed 5 bases from V and 7 bases from J, with 23 bases in between. The CDR3 protein is CASSPKGGTVTFGELFF. The CDR3, as DNA: TGTGCCAGCAGCCCCAAAGGCGGGACAGTTACTTTCGGGGAGCTGTTTTTT.

For the CDR3, the DNA is TGTGCCAGCAGCTTAGTCTACTCTAACTATGGCTACACCTTC. Protein product: CASSLVYSNYGYTF. The chain links TRBV7-9 to TRBJ1-2, with D unclear. CDR3 size: 14 residues. With 1 base removed from V and 0 bases from J, the gap between germline ends came to 6 bases. In germline, CDR1 is SEHNR, CDR2 FQNEAQ (reference sequence).

The chain is built from TRBV11-2 and TRBJ2-2; 11 nucleotides agree with TRBD1. V gave up 2 bases and J gave up 2 bases; unmatched junction bases: 1. The CDR3 covers 16 residues. Germline V gene sequence: CDR1 SGHAT, CDR2 FQNNGV. The CDR3 protein is CASSLWTGGNTGELFF. The CDR3 DNA is TGTGCCAGCAGCTTATGGACAGGGGGCAACACCGGGGAGCTGTTTTTT.

The chain is built from TRBV18 and TRBJ2-7; TRBD2 might be the D (6 bases). Trimming removed 3 bases at V and 5 bases at J, with 11 bases between. CDR3 length: 13 amino acids. Germline CDR1 and CDR2: KGHSH and LQKENI. The CDR3 loop is CASSPGSGDEQYF. The CDR3 nucleotides read TGTGCCAGCTCACCGGGATCGGGGGACGAGCAGTACTTC.

There are a few counts of this clone. J is TRBJ1-5 and V is TRBV19, with 8 bases identical to TRBD1. The CDR3 sequence is 16 residues long. CDR1 and CDR2 from the germline V gene are LNHDA and SQIVND (reference sequence). The V gene end was trimmed by 4 bases and the J gene end by 2 bases; junction bases not matched to a gene: 7. The CDR3 region has the DNA TGTGCCAGTAGTAGCGGGGACAGGCCAGGCAATCAGCCCCAGCATTTT. Translated: CASSSGDRPGNQPQHF. Full variable domain (rest looked up from reference TRBV19 and TRBJ1-5): DGGITQSPKYLFRKEGQNVTLSCEQNLNHDAMYWYRQDPGQGLRLIYYSQIVNDFQKGDIAEGYSVSREKKESFPLTVTSAQKNPTAFYLCASSSGDRPGNQPQHFGDGTRLSIL.

The chain joins TRBV6-5 to TRBJ1-2; 8 positions agree with TRBD1. Trimming cost V 6 bases and J 6 bases; bases outside gene matches: 6. CDR1 MNHEY and CDR2 SVGAGI come from the germline V gene. The CDR3 is 13 residues long. CDR3 nucleotides: TGTGCCAGCAGCCGGACAGGGTTAAATGGCTACACCTTC. Translated, it gives CASSRTGLNGYTF.

The chain employs TRBV27 and TRBJ1-2; weak D call: TRBD1 (6 bases). CDR1 and CDR2 from the germline V gene are MNHEY and SMNVEV (reference sequence). V lost 6 bases and J lost 8, with 16 bases in between. The CDR3 is 13 amino acids. The CDR3 spells CASSPVGARGYTF. The CDR3 DNA reads TGTGCCAGCAGCCCGGTGGGGGCACGGGGCTACACCTTC.